What follows are 29 T cell receptor beta chains derived from one specimen sequenced in a study of blood T cell repertoires in COVID-19. Profiling relied on immunoSEQ multiplex PCR, and the TCRdb table lists in-frame clones only, not all of them. The sample carries about 140,000 clones, around 76% recorded once. Sequencing was carried out using peripheral blood. These receptors were obtained from a man in his 60s with acute or convalescent COVID-19.

The V gene is TRBV18, the J gene TRBJ2-7; D is perhaps TRBD1 (6 bases). In germline, CDR1 is KGHSH, CDR2 LQKENI. The V end was cut by 6 bases, the J end by 5 bases, with 14 bases between. The CDR3 contains 13 residues. CDR3 region: CASSPQGRNEQYF. Written as DNA, the CDR3 is TGTGCCAGCTCCCCCCAGGGGCGAAACGAGCAGTACTTC.

The CDR3 DNA reads TGTGCCAGCAGCGAACTAGGAGTAGCCAAAAACATTCAGTACTTC. Translation: CASSELGVAKNIQYF. V and J are TRBV5-4 and TRBJ2-4; maybe TRBD2 (5 bases). Germline-derived CDR1 and CDR2 are SGHNT and YYREEE (reference sequence). This CDR3 has 15 residues. The V end lost 4 bases, the J end lost 0 bases, and 11 bases lay between the germline ends.

The chain joins TRBV5-4 to TRBJ2-5, with a possible D match to TRBD1 (6 bases). Trimming cost V 3 bases and J 2 bases, with 11 bases left between them. CDR1 and CDR2 (germline): SGHNT, YYREEE (reference sequence). This CDR3 is 14 amino acids long. For the CDR3, the DNA is TGTGCCAGCAGCTCAGGGGACGAACAAGAGACCCAGTACTTC. It specifies CASSSGDEQETQYF.

This clone has just one count. V gene TRBV7-8 combines with J gene TRBJ1-1; 9 bases fit TRBD1. This CDR3 contains 14 residues. Unmatched junction bases numbered 0, after V lost 4 bases and J lost 0 bases. Germline V gives CDR1 SGHVS, CDR2 FQNEAQ. In DNA, the CDR3 is TGTGCCAGCAGCTGGGACAGGGTGAACACTGAAGCTTTCTTT. This gives the protein CASSWDRVNTEAFF.

The genes are TRBV5-1 and TRBJ2-7; D gene unclear. The ends were cut back, 3 bases at V and 2 bases at J, with 9 bases in the middle. The CDR3 contains 13 residues. Germline V gene data show CDR1 as SGHRS and CDR2 as YFSETQ. The CDR3 DNA reads as TGCGCCAGCAGCTCAGACTGGGCCTACGAGCAGTACTTC. This encodes CASSSDWAYEQYF.

The V and J genes are TRBV6-6 and TRBJ1-1, with D perhaps TRBD1 (6 bases). Germline values: CDR1 MNHNY, CDR2 SVGAGI (reference sequence). CDR3 length equals 17 residues. The V end lost 5 bases, the J end lost 0 bases, and 19 bases lay between the germline ends. The CDR3 region is CASSLKYRDYLNTEAFF. In DNA, the CDR3 is TGTGCCAGCAGTCTGAAATACAGGGATTACCTGAACACTGAAGCTTTCTTT.

This chain links TRBV7-8 with TRBJ2-1, with 9 bases aligning to TRBD2. Germline V gene lookup returns CDR1 SGHVS and CDR2 FQNEAQ. The trim removed 5 bases at V and 3 bases at J, leaving 8 bases unmatched. CDR3 length: 16 residues. The DNA for the CDR3 is TGTGCCAGCAGCACCCGGGGTAGCGGGAGCTACAATGAGCAGTTCTTC. As protein: CASSTRGSGSYNEQFF.

The rearrangement links TRBV15 to TRBJ1-6; D is possibly TRBD1 (5 bases). Trimming cost V 5 bases and J 9 bases, with 17 bases left between them. Germline V gives CDR1 LNHNV, CDR2 YYDKDF (reference sequence). The CDR3 runs to 15 residues. CDR3 residues: CATSPRFGGSSPLHF. The CDR3 nucleotides are TGTGCCACCAGCCCCCGGTTCGGGGGGAGTTCACCCCTCCACTTT.

V usage is TRBV9 and J usage is TRBJ2-3; TRBD1 matches 10 bases. The CDR3 consists of 17 residues. CDR1 SGDLS and CDR2 YYNGEE come from the germline V gene. V was clipped by 3 bases and J by 6 bases; unmatched bases: 13. In nucleotides, the CDR3 is TGTGCCAGCAGCGCCAGGGGAGGGACAGGGGTGGCGGATACGCAGTATTTT. Amino acid sequence: CASSARGGTGVADTQYF. The whole variable domain, filled in from reference TRBV9 and TRBJ2-3, reads DSGVTQTPKHLITATGQRVTLRCSPRSGDLSVYWYQQSLDQGLQFLIQYYNGEERAKGNILERFSAQQFPDLHSELNLSSLELGDSALYFCASSARGGTGVADTQYFGPGTRLTVL.

This clone showed up just once. V is TRBV2 and J is TRBJ2-7; 8 bases align to TRBD2. V shed 7 bases, J shed 5 bases, and the junction held 7 bases outside the gene matches. Germline V gives CDR1 SNHLY, CDR2 FYNNEI. The CDR3 covers 13 residues. The CDR3 nucleotides are TGTGCCAGCACGGGAGGGCTAGTTCACGAGCAGTACTTC. This gives the protein CASTGGLVHEQYF. The full variable domain, in which reference TRBV2 and TRBJ2-7 provide the parts outside the CDR3, is EPEVTQTPSHQVTQMGQEVILRCVPISNHLYFYWYRQILGQKVEFLVSFYNNEISEKSEIFDDQFSVERPDGSNFTLKIRSTKLEDSAMYFCASTGGLVHEQYFGPGTRLTVT.

The chain combines TRBV15 with TRBJ2-5; 9 nucleotides match TRBD1. This CDR3 comprises 13 residues. V was clipped by 6 bases and J by 5 bases; unmatched bases: 4. Germline V CDR1 and CDR2: LNHNV, YYDKDF (reference sequence). CDR3 amino acids: CATRGQGWETQYF. CDR3 nucleotide sequence: TGTGCCACCAGGGGACAGGGTTGGGAGACCCAGTACTTC.

The rearrangement joins TRBV5-1 to TRBJ2-2; tentative D call: TRBD1 (6 bases). Germline CDR1 SGHRS, CDR2 YFSETQ. The germline V and J ends were trimmed by 4 bases and 6 bases, with 19 bases remaining between them. The length of the CDR3 is 16 residues. The CDR3 loop reads CASSGTGMGWSGELFF. The CDR3 nucleotides are TGCGCCAGCAGCGGAACAGGGATGGGATGGTCCGGGGAGCTGTTTTTT. Looking up the rest from reference TRBV5-1 and TRBJ2-2 gives the full variable domain: KAGVTQTPRYLIKTRGQQVTLSCSPISGHRSVSWYQQTPGQGLQFLFEYFSETQRNKGNFPGRFSGRQFSNSRSEMNVSTLELGDSALYLCASSGTGMGWSGELFFGEGSRLTVL.

The rearrangement joins TRBV6-2 or TRBV6-3 to TRBJ2-7; TRBD2 matches 16 bases. CDR3 size: 15 residues. V gave up 6 bases and J gave up 6 bases; unmatched junction bases: 5. CDR1 is MNHEY, CDR2 SVGEGT, per germline. CDR3 amino acids: CASSGTSGRVREQYF. The CDR3 bases are TGTGCCAGCAGCGGGACTAGCGGGAGGGTTCGCGAGCAGTACTTC.

The gene calls are TRBV4-1 and TRBJ2-7; a weak D match, TRBD2 (5 bases). V was pared by 0 bases and J by 3 bases, with 12 bases between. The CDR3 spans 15 residues. Germline V gene sequence: CDR1 MGHRA, CDR2 YSYEKL. This CDR3 is CASSQDRGPNYEQYF. The CDR3 bases are TGCGCCAGCAGCCAAGATCGGGGTCCAAACTACGAGCAGTACTTC.

The chain is built from TRBV18 and TRBJ1-1; no firm D call. Germline V gene sequence: CDR1 KGHSH, CDR2 LQKENI. V was trimmed by 2 bases and J by 3 bases, leaving 10 bases between them. The CDR3 sequence is 14 residues long. The CDR3 loop is CASSPNGEHTEAFF. DNA for the CDR3: TGTGCCAGCTCACCAAACGGGGAACACACTGAAGCTTTCTTT.

This chain connects TRBV16 to TRBJ1-1, with D uncertain. The V end was cut by 4 bases, the J end by 4 bases, with 13 bases between. CDR1 KGHSY and CDR2 FQNENV come from the germline V gene. The CDR3 runs to 14 residues. For the CDR3, the DNA is TGTGCCAGCAGCCCAAATAGAGGCGGCACTGAAGCTTTCTTT. Amino acids: CASSPNRGGTEAFF.

This clone has a handful of counts. The genes are TRBV29-1 and TRBJ2-1; 11 positions agree with TRBD1. The CDR3 has 13 residues. The junction had 7 bases not matched to a gene; V was cut back by 7 bases and J by 8 bases. Germline CDR1 reads SQVTM; CDR2 reads ANQGSEA. CDR3 DNA sequence: TGCAGCGCTCCCGGGACAGGGGGTTATGAGCAGTTCTTC. Its protein product is CSAPGTGGYEQFF.

The chain combines TRBV11-3 with TRBJ2-1; perhaps TRBD2 as D (8 bases). This CDR3 spans 15 amino acids. Germline assignment: CDR1 SGHNT and CDR2 YENEEA. V lost 5 bases and J lost 6, with 17 bases in between. DNA for the CDR3: TGTGCCAGCAGCGATCATCGGGAGGGGGCCAATGAGCAGTTCTTC. Its protein product is CASSDHREGANEQFF.

This clone was seen once. The genes are TRBV6-5 and TRBJ2-1; 8 bases agree with TRBD2. In germline, CDR1 is MNHEY, CDR2 SVGAGI. Trimming cost V 0 bases and J 5 bases; bases outside gene matches: 6. The CDR3 consists of 16 residues. The CDR3, as DNA: TGTGCCAGCAGTTACTCAAGAGCGGGAGTGGACAATGAGCAGTTCTTC. Protein sequence: CASSYSRAGVDNEQFF.

The chain couples TRBV7-7 to TRBJ2-1, with a weak D call TRBD2 (5 bases). Trimming took off 1 base at V and 7 bases at J, with 14 bases between the two ends. The CDR3 consists of 15 residues. Germline assignment: CDR1 SSHAT and CDR2 FNYEAQ (reference sequence). The CDR3 spells CASSLGGSVTNEQFF. The CDR3 bases are TGTGCCAGCAGCTTAGGTGGGAGCGTGACGAATGAGCAGTTCTTC.

The chain combines TRBV19 with TRBJ1-4, with TRBD1 identical over 8 bases. CDR3 length: 15 residues. Germline CDR1 and CDR2: LNHDA and SQIVND (reference sequence). The J segment lost 3 bases and the V segment lost 6 bases, leaving 6 bases of the junction unmatched. In DNA form, the CDR3 reads TGTGCCAGTAGCCCAGGGGGCGCGCCTAATGAAAAACTGTTTTTT. It is translated as CASSPGGAPNEKLFF.

This clone occurred a few times. The chain is built from TRBV6-5 and TRBJ1-6, with TRBD1 as a possible D gene (5 bases). Trimming took off 5 bases at V and 5 bases at J, with 13 bases between the two ends. The CDR3 covers 15 residues. Germline V gene sequence: CDR1 MNHEY, CDR2 SVGAGI. CDR3 sequence reads: CASSITGGNNSPLHF. The CDR3 DNA reads as TGTGCCAGCAGTATTACGGGGGGAAATAATTCACCCCTCCACTTT.

This clone was observed a handful of times. One end of the junction is discordant with germline, which a read error may explain. The chain links TRBV7-7 to TRBJ2-7; D perhaps matches TRBD1 (5 bases). The CDR3 totals 14 residues. Germline CDR1 SSHAT, CDR2 FNYEAQ (reference sequence). CDR3 nucleotides: TGTGCTAGCAGCCCGTTGACAGCCTCCTACGAGCAGTACTTC. It encodes CASSPLTASYEQYF.

This clone was counted once. The V gene is TRBV4-1, the J gene TRBJ2-7, with TRBD2 matching 12 bases. This CDR3 spans 16 amino acids. Germline CDR1 is MGHRA and CDR2 is YSYEKL. The trim removed 2 bases at V and 6 bases at J, leaving 8 bases unmatched. This chain's CDR3 is CASSQILAGGPGEQYF. CDR3 in DNA: TGCGCCAGCAGCCAAATCCTAGCGGGAGGGCCAGGCGAGCAGTACTTC.

This clone has a handful of counts. The chain joins TRBV19 to TRBJ1-3; 7 bases are a match to TRBD1. Trimming removed 3 bases from V and 2 bases from J; junction bases left unmatched: 4. CDR1 LNHDA and CDR2 SQIVND come from the germline V gene (reference sequence). The CDR3 is 15 amino acids. The CDR3 coding sequence is TGTGCCAGTAGTATTGCCGGGACAGCTGGAAACACCATATATTTT. It codes for CASSIAGTAGNTIYF. Full variable domain (missing parts from reference TRBV19 and TRBJ1-3): DGGITQSPKYLFRKEGQNVTLSCEQNLNHDAMYWYRQDPGQGLRLIYYSQIVNDFQKGDIAEGYSVSREKKESFPLTVTSAQKNPTAFYLCASSIAGTAGNTIYFGEGSWLTVV.

Details on this clone: An end of the junction does not agree with germline; a read error may underlie this. The chain is built from TRBV7-7 and TRBJ2-5; maybe TRBD1 (6 bases). This CDR3 is built from 15 residues. Germline-derived CDR1 and CDR2 are SSHAT and FNYEAQ (reference sequence). CDR3 in amino acids: CASSLGSQGQETQYF. The DNA of the CDR3 is TGTGCTAGCAGCTTAGGGTCGCAGGGGCAAGAGACCCAGTACTTC.

The rearrangement links TRBV5-1 to TRBJ2-3, with D possibly being TRBD1 (6 bases). CDR1 and CDR2 (germline): SGHRS, YFSETQ. V dropped 2 bases and J dropped 0 bases, with 10 bases sitting between them. There are 15 residues in the CDR3. The CDR3 protein is CASSLPQGSTDTQYF. The CDR3 DNA reads TGCGCCAGCAGCTTACCACAGGGCAGCACAGATACGCAGTATTTT.

This clone was counted once. The rearrangement uses TRBV7-3 and TRBJ2-7, with D possibly being TRBD1 (5 bases). Germline CDR1 reads SGHTA; CDR2 reads FQGTGA. This CDR3 has 14 amino acids. V shed 6 bases and J shed 3 bases, with 15 bases lying between them. In DNA, the CDR3 is TGTGCCAGCAGTCAGTCCAGGGATAGCTACGAGCAGTACTTC. Amino acids: CASSQSRDSYEQYF.

Remarks on this clone: An end of the junction does not agree with germline; a read error may underlie this. This chain uses TRBV14 with TRBJ2-7, with 8 bases lining up with TRBD2. CDR3 length: 13 residues. Looked up from germline, CDR1 is SGHDN and CDR2 is FVKESK. As DNA, the CDR3 is TGTGCCAGCAGCCAAGATTTCACTAGCGGCAAGCACTTC. Its translation: CASSQDFTSGKHF.